The next 25 T cell receptor beta chains were all read from a single sample in a study of blood T cell repertoires in COVID-19. Sequencing used immunoSEQ multiplex PCR; TCRdb keeps in-frame clones, though not all of them. This sample has fewer than 350,000 clones; approximately 85% occur once, and the top ten carry roughly 9%. Sequenced: peripheral blood. The receptors shown here come from a man aged 18 to 35 with active or convalescent COVID-19.

This rearrangement joins TRBV9 to TRBJ2-1, with 12 positions matching TRBD2. This CDR3 spans 19 amino acids. Losses at the gene ends were 3 bases for V and 0 bases for J; bases not matched to a gene: 10. Germline V gene lookup returns CDR1 SGDLS and CDR2 YYNGEE. CDR3 loop: CASSARISSGGASYNEQFF. The CDR3 region has the DNA TGTGCCAGCAGCGCCCGGATTTCTAGCGGGGGGGCCTCCTACAATGAGCAGTTCTTC.

V usage is TRBV29-1 and J usage is TRBJ2-2; D is possibly TRBD1 (6 bases). The CDR3 length is 15 residues. V was pared by 1 base and J by 3 bases, with 12 bases between. From germline, CDR1 is SQVTM and CDR2 ANQGSEA. CDR3 in amino acids: CSVEGAGVYTGELFF. The CDR3 coding sequence is TGCAGCGTTGAAGGGGCAGGGGTGTACACCGGGGAGCTGTTTTTT.

The chain recombines TRBV15 with TRBJ2-2; possibly TRBD2 for D (6 bases). Germline V gene data show CDR1 as LNHNV and CDR2 as YYDKDF (reference sequence). The CDR3 length is 12 residues. The V and J ends lost 5 bases and 7 bases respectively, with 8 bases between them. In DNA form, the CDR3 reads TGTGCCACCAGCTCGGGGGTCGGGGAGCTGTTTTTT. This sequence encodes CATSSGVGELFF.

V gene TRBV10-3 combines with J gene TRBJ1-2, with 7 bases fitting TRBD1. CDR1 and CDR2 (germline): ENHRY, SYGVKD. This CDR3 contains 13 residues. J was trimmed by 6 bases and V by 10 bases; bases with no gene match: 11. The chain's CDR3 is CATAVQGSDGYTF. The CDR3, as DNA: TGTGCCACCGCCGTACAGGGGAGCGATGGCTACACCTTC.

The rearrangement links TRBV18 to TRBJ2-7; TRBD1 agrees at 9 bases. CDR1 and CDR2 (germline): KGHSH, LQKENI. The length of the CDR3 is 13 residues. V shed 6 bases, J shed 4 bases, and the junction held 4 bases outside the gene matches. CDR3 protein: CASSTGGRYEQYF. The DNA for the CDR3 is TGTGCCAGCTCCACAGGGGGCAGATACGAGCAGTACTTC.

The chain joins TRBV6-2 or TRBV6-3 to TRBJ2-3; 11 bases line up with TRBD2. The germline V gene has CDR1 MNHEY and CDR2 SVGEGT. The CDR3 is 15 amino acids. V shed 5 bases and J 4 bases; nucleotides not matched to a gene: 5. The CDR3 region has the DNA TGTGCCAGCAGTCGGGGGACTAGCGGATCAGATACGCAGTATTTT. Translated, it gives CASSRGTSGSDTQYF.

V gene TRBV19 combines with J gene TRBJ1-5; D call uncertain. V was trimmed by 6 bases and J by 5 bases, leaving 17 bases between them. CDR3 length: 15 amino acids. The germline V gene has CDR1 LNHDA and CDR2 SQIVND (reference sequence). CDR3 loop: CASRTGVLPYQPQHF. CDR3 bases: TGTGCCAGTAGGACCGGGGTCCTTCCTTATCAGCCCCAGCATTTT.

V usage is TRBV29-1 and J usage is TRBJ2-7, with TRBD2 matching over 9 bases. The CDR3 covers 15 residues. Germline-derived CDR1 and CDR2 are SQVTM and ANQGSEA. Trimming cost V 5 bases and J 1 base; bases outside gene matches: 9. The CDR3 sequence: CSVQLAGAPSYEQYF. Written as DNA, the CDR3 is TGCAGCGTTCAGTTAGCGGGGGCCCCTTCCTACGAGCAGTACTTC.

In this sample, this clone turned up once. The CDR3 bases are TGTGCCAGATGGGGGGGACCTGCCTATGGCTACACCTTC. This codes for CARWGGPAYGYTF. This chain links TRBV21-1 with TRBJ1-2. TRBV21-1 represents a pseudogene. The CDR3 length is 13 residues.

The genes are TRBV11-2 and TRBJ2-4, with D perhaps TRBD2 (5 bases). Germline V gives CDR1 SGHAT, CDR2 FQNNGV. The CDR3 runs 19 residues. V lost 8 bases and J lost 2, with 28 bases in between. This CDR3 reads CASRSLGSQGRKPKNIQYF. In DNA, the CDR3 is TGTGCCAGCCGCAGCTTAGGCTCCCAAGGGAGAAAACCCAAAAACATTCAGTACTTC.

The V and J genes are TRBV5-1 and TRBJ2-3, with 8 bases aligning to TRBD1. The V and J ends lost 4 bases and 6 bases, in that order; junction bases with no gene match: 10. The germline V gene encodes CDR1 SGHRS and CDR2 YFSETQ. CDR3 length: 15 amino acids. CDR3 sequence: CASSLRTGSGDTQYF. The CDR3 DNA sequence: TGCGCCAGCAGCCTTCGGACAGGGTCAGGGGATACGCAGTATTTT.

The CDR3 DNA is TGTGCCCGGCACCTAGCGGCGGATTTCACAGATACGCAGTATTTT. It codes for CARHLAADFTDTQYF. The chain employs TRBV6-4 and TRBJ2-3; 7 nucleotides agree with TRBD2. V shed 11 bases, J shed 2 bases, and the junction held 13 bases outside the gene matches. The CDR3 contains 15 residues. CDR1 and CDR2 from the germline V gene are MRHNA and SNTAGT.

V gene TRBV14 combines with J gene TRBJ2-3; weak D call: TRBD2 (5 bases). Trimming shortened V by 1 base and J by 5 bases, and 16 bases separated the two germline ends. Germline lookup yields CDR1 SGHDN and CDR2 FVKESK. The CDR3 extends over 16 amino acids. Here the CDR3 DNA reads TGTGCCAGCAGCCAAGTGATGGGTGGGAGAGGAGATACGCAGTATTTT. This sequence encodes CASSQVMGGRGDTQYF.

The V gene is TRBV9, the J gene TRBJ2-2; TRBD2 matches 7 bases. Germline trimming cut 4 bases from V and 8 bases from J; bases unmatched to any gene: 8. CDR3 size: 14 residues. Germline CDR1 reads SGDLS; CDR2 reads YYNGEE. The CDR3 nucleotides are TGTGCCAGCAGCTTTAGCGGGCGGTCGGGGGAGCTGTTTTTT. Translation: CASSFSGRSGELFF.

This chain uses TRBV19 with TRBJ1-4, with 7 nucleotides matching TRBD1. With V trimmed by 6 bases and J by 8 bases, 9 bases remained unmatched. In germline, CDR1 is LNHDA, CDR2 SQIVND (reference sequence). This CDR3 comprises 14 residues. The CDR3 DNA follows: TGTGCCAGTAGCAGGGACAGTTCTTTCGAAAAACTGTTTTTT. It is translated as CASSRDSSFEKLFF.

This clone came up once. This chain connects TRBV12-5 to TRBJ2-1; 8 nucleotides line up with TRBD1. The CDR3 totals 18 residues. Per germline, CDR1 LGHNT and CDR2 FRNRAP. V lost 0 bases, J lost 4 bases, and 11 bases stayed unmatched. The CDR3, as DNA: TGTGCTAGTGGTTTGGTATATGGTGTGGACAGGGCTTACAATGAGCAGTTCTTC. This gives the protein CASGLVYGVDRAYNEQFF.

The chain uses TRBV27 and TRBJ1-5; 7 bases match TRBD1. Trimming cost V 3 bases and J 7 bases; bases outside gene matches: 6. CDR3 length equals 14 residues. Germline CDR1 MNHEY, CDR2 SMNVEV (reference sequence). The CDR3 region is CASSLKGARQPQHF. CDR3 nucleotides: TGTGCCAGCAGTTTGAAGGGGGCGAGGCAGCCCCAGCATTTT.

The chain couples TRBV27 to TRBJ1-4; perhaps TRBD1 as D (5 bases). Trimming removed 5 bases from V and 4 bases from J, with 17 bases in between. The CDR3 length is 16 residues. From germline, CDR1 is MNHEY and CDR2 SMNVEV (reference sequence). CDR3 bases: TGTGCCAGCAGTCCCTTTACGGGGGTGCTTAATGAAAAACTGTTTTTT. Translated: CASSPFTGVLNEKLFF.

This clone has only a few counts. The chain joins TRBV19 to TRBJ1-5; D is possibly TRBD1 (5 bases). V lost 3 bases and J lost 6, with 9 bases in between. Germline V CDR1 and CDR2: LNHDA, SQIVND (reference sequence). The CDR3 is 13 residues long. The CDR3 nucleotides read TGTGCCAGTAGTATGGGGGAGGTTCAGCCCCAGCATTTT. Protein product: CASSMGEVQPQHF. Drawing the rest from reference TRBV19 and TRBJ1-5, the complete variable domain is DGGITQSPKYLFRKEGQNVTLSCEQNLNHDAMYWYRQDPGQGLRLIYYSQIVNDFQKGDIAEGYSVSREKKESFPLTVTSAQKNPTAFYLCASSMGEVQPQHFGDGTRLSIL.

There are many counts of this clone. V gene TRBV14 combines with J gene TRBJ2-5; no definite D call. Trimming took off 1 base at V and 5 bases at J, with 5 bases between the two ends. Germline values: CDR1 SGHDN, CDR2 FVKESK. This CDR3 has 12 amino acids. In nucleotides, the CDR3 is TGTGCCAGCAGCCAAGCCCGGGAGACCCAGTACTTC. Protein product: CASSQARETQYF.

The rearrangement uses TRBV9 and TRBJ2-3; 8 bases line up with TRBD1. The germline CDR1 and CDR2 sequences are SGDLS and YYNGEE. CDR3 length: 15 residues. J was trimmed by 1 base and V by 4 bases; bases with no gene match: 5. In DNA form, the CDR3 reads TGTGCCAGCAGCAGCCAGGGGGCTGGCACAGATACGCAGTATTTT. Protein: CASSSQGAGTDTQYF.

The rearrangement links TRBV4-1 to TRBJ2-3, with TRBD2 as a possible D gene (6 bases). CDR3 size: 13 residues. Between the trimmed V and J ends, which lost 7 bases and 3 bases, there was a span of 11 bases. Germline values: CDR1 MGHRA, CDR2 YSYEKL. This CDR3 is CASKRRETDTQYF. Here the CDR3 DNA reads TGCGCCAGCAAAAGGAGGGAAACAGATACGCAGTATTTT.

The J gene is TRBJ1-6, the V gene TRBV5-5, with D possibly being TRBD1 (6 bases). Germline V lookup: CDR1 SGHKS, CDR2 YYEKEE (reference sequence). V was cut by 5 bases and J by 5 bases, with 11 bases left in between. The CDR3 totals 14 residues. CDR3 protein: CASSTGFDNSPLHF. Written as DNA, the CDR3 is TGTGCCAGCAGTACAGGGTTCGATAATTCACCCCTCCACTTT.

The chain uses TRBV12-5 and TRBJ2-7; 7 bases match TRBD2. This CDR3 spans 14 amino acids. V gave up 7 bases and J gave up 2 bases; unmatched junction bases: 8. Germline assignment: CDR1 LGHNT and CDR2 FRNRAP. CDR3 in amino acids: CASAGTTAAYEQYF. DNA for the CDR3: TGTGCTAGTGCCGGGACTACCGCCGCCTACGAGCAGTACTTC.

This clone is a singleton in its sample. V is TRBV9 and J is TRBJ2-1; D may be TRBD1 (6 bases). The V gene lost 0 bases and the J gene lost 5 bases, with 18 bases spanning the gap. CDR3 length equals 17 residues. Looked up from germline, CDR1 is SGDLS and CDR2 is YYNGEE. Here the CDR3 DNA reads TGTGCCAGCAGCGTAGTCGGACAGCCCACGGTGCACAATGAGCAGTTCTTC. Translated, it gives CASSVVGQPTVHNEQFF.